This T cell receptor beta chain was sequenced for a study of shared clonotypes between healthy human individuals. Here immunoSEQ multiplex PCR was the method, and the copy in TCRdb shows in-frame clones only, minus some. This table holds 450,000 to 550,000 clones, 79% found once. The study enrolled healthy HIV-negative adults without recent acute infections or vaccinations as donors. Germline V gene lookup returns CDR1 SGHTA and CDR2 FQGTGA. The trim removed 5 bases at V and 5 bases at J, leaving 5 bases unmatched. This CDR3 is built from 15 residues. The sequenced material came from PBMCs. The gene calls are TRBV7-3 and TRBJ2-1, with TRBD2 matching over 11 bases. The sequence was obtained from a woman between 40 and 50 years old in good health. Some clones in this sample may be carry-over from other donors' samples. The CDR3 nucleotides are TGTGCCAGCAGCATCGGGACTAGCGGCAACAATGAGCAGTTCTTC. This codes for CASSIGTSGNNEQFF.